Here is one T cell receptor beta chain with its context. Its matching antigen is unknown. The junction differs from germline at one of its ends, possibly a read error. With 60 Vbeta and 13 Jbeta primers, the PCR was carried out. TCRdb keeps only in-frame clones here, not all; method: immunoSEQ multiplex PCR. This sample yields roughly 120,000 clones, of which 81% are seen a single time; roughly 2.4% belongs to the top ten. The data originate from a study of cytomegalovirus exposure and HLA in healthy donors. Overall study: Falling in the Caucasian-associated ancestry cluster were roughly 86% of under 500 genotyped donors. Study-wide results and limits: TCR beta chains associated with HLA were, in a later analysis, more clonally expanded than equally common others. Per published reports, the classifier diagnosed cytomegalovirus status with high specificity and sensitivity.

The clonotype comes from a woman in her forties in good health and CMV-seronegative. The specimen sequenced was PBMCs.

CDR3 sequence: CASSLVCRGTGGFLLPEAFF. For the CDR3, the DNA is TGTGCTAGCAGCTTAGTCTGTCGGGGGACAGGGGGATTTTTACTCCCTGAAGCTTTCTTT. The chain employs TRBV7-7 and TRBJ1-1; 11 bases map to TRBD1. Germline values: CDR1 SSHAT, CDR2 FNYEAQ (reference sequence). This CDR3 has 20 residues.